This T cell receptor beta chain came from a study of blood T cells in healthy people across ages. Using a J-beta primer mix together with a sample-barcoded 5' primer, a second PCR was run for 7 to 11 cycles. Using its own MiXCR run on the 5' RACE reads, TCRdb lists one record per CDR3 protein. Of roughly 800,000 distinct CDR3 sequences in the sample, 20% to 30% were seen once. The amount of total RNA extracted per sample was at least 5.5 micrograms. CDR1 is SQVTM, CDR2 ANQGSEA, per germline. Trimming pared 3 bases from V and 14 bases from J, leaving 13 bases between. The CDR3 runs to 11 residues. A remark on this clonotype: Its antigen is unidentified.

Findings and caveats of the study: It was held that the diversity estimates obtained from one million T cells were underestimates.

The same sample was also used in a study of T cells of mothers and their children. That source adds: Samples came from a few healthy Caucasian mothers and their six children. Related mother-child pairs showed slightly higher but non-significant overlap than unrelated pairs.

The TCR originated in a boy under 18 in good health. The chain uses TRBV29-1 and TRBJ1-4; perhaps TRBD1 as D (5 bases). The specimen sequenced was blood. The CDR3 DNA reads TGCAGCGTTGACGGGGGAGCAGATCTGTTTTTT. This encodes CSVDGGADLFF.